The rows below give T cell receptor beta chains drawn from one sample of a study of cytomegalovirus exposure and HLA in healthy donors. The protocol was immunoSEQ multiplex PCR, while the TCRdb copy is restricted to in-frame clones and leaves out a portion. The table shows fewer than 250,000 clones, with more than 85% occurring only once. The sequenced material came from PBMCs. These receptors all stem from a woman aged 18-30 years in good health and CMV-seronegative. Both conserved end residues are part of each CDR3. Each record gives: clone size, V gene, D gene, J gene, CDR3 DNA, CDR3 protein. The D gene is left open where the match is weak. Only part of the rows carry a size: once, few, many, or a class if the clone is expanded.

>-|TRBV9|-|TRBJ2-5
TGTGCCAGCAATACGGACTACCAAGAGACCCAGTACTTC
CASNTDYQETQYF
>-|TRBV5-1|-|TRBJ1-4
TGCGCCAGCAGCATAGGCCTGCTCGAGGGTAATGAAAAACTGTTTTTT
CASSIGLLEGNEKLFF
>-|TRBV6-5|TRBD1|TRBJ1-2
TGCGCCAGCAGTTACCTGACAGGGGATAGGGGCTACACCTTC
CASSYLTGDRGYTF
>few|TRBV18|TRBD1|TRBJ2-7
TGTGCCAGCTCACCACCTAACAGGGGAAAAACCTACGAGCAGTACTTC
CASSPPNRGKTYEQYF
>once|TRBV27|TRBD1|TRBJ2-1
TGTGCCAGCACCACCCCTCCGGGACAGGGGGGGAGCTCCTCCTACAATGGGCAGTTCTTC
CASTTPPGQGGSSSYNGQFF
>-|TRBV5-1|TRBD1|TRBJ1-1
TGCGCCAGCAGCGCCGGACAGGGCAAGAACACTGAAGCTTTCTTT
CASSAGQGKNTEAFF
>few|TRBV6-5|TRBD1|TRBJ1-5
TGTGCCAGCAGCGGGACAGGGAAGAGCAATCAGCCCCAGCATTTT
CASSGTGKSNQPQHF
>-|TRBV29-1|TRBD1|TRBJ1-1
TGCAGCGTTGGAGCCGGGACAGGGACTTTCGAAGCTTTCTTT
CSVGAGTGTFEAFF
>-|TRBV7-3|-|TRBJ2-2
TGTGCCAGCAGCTTAGTAGGCGGCTCCGGGGAGCTGTTTTTT
CASSLVGGSGELFF
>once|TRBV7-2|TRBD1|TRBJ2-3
TGTGCCAGCAGGAACAGGGGTGGTTCACCAGATACGCAGTATTTT
CASRNRGGSPDTQYF
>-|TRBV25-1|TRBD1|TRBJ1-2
TGTGCCAGTAGGACAGGGTCAGGGGCTATTGGGGGCTACACCTTC
CASRTGSGAIGGYTF
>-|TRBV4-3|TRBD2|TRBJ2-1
TGCGCCAGCAGCCAAGATGGGACTAGCGGGAGAAAAAACAATGAGCAGTTCTTC
CASSQDGTSGRKNNEQFF
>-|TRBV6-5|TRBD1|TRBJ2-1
TGTGCCAGCACCAAAACTGGACAGGGGGCTAATGAGCAGTTCTTC
CASTKTGQGANEQFF
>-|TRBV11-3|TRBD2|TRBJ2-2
TGTGCCAGCAGCACCGTTGGGTGGACGGCGGGAGGCCACACCGGGGAGCTGTTTTTT
CASSTVGWTAGGHTGELFF
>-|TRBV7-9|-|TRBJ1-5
TGTGCCAGCAGCTTGGGGGGATATAGCAATCAGCCCCAGCATTTT
CASSLGGYSNQPQHF
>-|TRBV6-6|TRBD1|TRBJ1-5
TGTGCCAGCAGTAGGGACAGGGGGCGGGGACAGCCCCAGCATTTT
CASSRDRGRGQPQHF
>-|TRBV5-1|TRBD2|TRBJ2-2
TGCGCCAGCAGCTTCGGGACTAGCGGGGGGGCCGGGGAGCTGTTTTTT
CASSFGTSGGAGELFF
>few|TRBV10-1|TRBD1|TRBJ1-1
TGCGCCAGCAGCCGGGGACAGATGAACACTGAAGCTTTCTTT
CASSRGQMNTEAFF
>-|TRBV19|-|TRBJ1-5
TGTGCCAGTAGCCCAAGGGGCAGGGGTTTTTGGCGCAATCAGCCCCAGCATTTT
CASSPRGRGFWRNQPQHF
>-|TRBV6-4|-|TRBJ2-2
TGTGCCAGCAGTGACGCGGAAGGCGGGGAGCTGTTTTTT
CASSDAEGGELFF
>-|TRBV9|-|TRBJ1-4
TGTGCCAGCAGCGTAGGGCAGGTTCAAGGAGAAAAACTGTTTTTT
CASSVGQVQGEKLFF
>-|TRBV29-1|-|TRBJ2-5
TGCAGCGCCTCTTCAGTCAGAGGAGAGACCCAGTACTTC
CSASSVRGETQYF
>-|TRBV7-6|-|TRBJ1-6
TGTGCCAGCAGCTTAGAACAGGCTTATAATTCACCCCTCCACTTT
CASSLEQAYNSPLHF
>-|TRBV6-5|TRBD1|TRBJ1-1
TGTGCCAGCAGTAGATCCACAGGGGGGGGGACTGAAGCTTTCTTT
CASSRSTGGGTEAFF
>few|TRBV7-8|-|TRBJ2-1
TGTGCCAGCAGCTTAGCGGTCCGGGTCGATTTGCTGAATGAGCAGTTCTTC
CASSLAVRVDLLNEQFF
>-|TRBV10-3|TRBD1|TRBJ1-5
TGTGCCATCAGTGAGTCGACAGGGTATCAGCCCCAGCATTTT
CAISESTGYQPQHF
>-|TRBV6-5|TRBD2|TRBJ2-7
TGTGCCAGCAGTTACTGGACTAGCGGGAGGCACCACGAGCAGTACTTC
CASSYWTSGRHHEQYF
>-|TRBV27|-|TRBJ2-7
TGTGCCAGCAGTGCCCAGCGGCCCTACGAGCAGTACTTC
CASSAQRPYEQYF
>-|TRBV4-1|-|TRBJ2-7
TGCGCCAGCAGCCAAGTGGAAACTGCGGGGCTCTACGAGCAGTACTTC
CASSQVETAGLYEQYF
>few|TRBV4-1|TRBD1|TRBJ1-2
TGCGCCAGCAGCCAAGCCGAGACAGGGGACAAGGGCTACACCTTC
CASSQAETGDKGYTF
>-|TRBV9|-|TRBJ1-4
TGTGCCAGCAGCGTAGAACAGGGTCCCAATGAAAAACTGTTTTTT
CASSVEQGPNEKLFF
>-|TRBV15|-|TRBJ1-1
TGTGCCACCAGCAGACGTACCGGGAGCACTGAAGCTTTCTTT
CATSRRTGSTEAFF
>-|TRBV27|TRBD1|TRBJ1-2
TGTGCCAGCAGTTTCGGCAGGGGGCTACGTGGCTACACCTTC
CASSFGRGLRGYTF